This T cell receptor beta chain was identified during a study of blood T cell repertoires in COVID-19. Study summary: The United States, Italy and Spain were the sources of the acute and convalescent COVID-19 samples. Sources were T cells, B-cell-depleted T cells, or PBMCs; the material itself was cDNA or gDNA.

Repertoires were generated with immunoSEQ multiplex PCR, while TCRdb's copy carries only in-frame clones and drops some. The sample records about 260,000 clones, 86% being singletons. Germline V gene lookup returns CDR1 LGHDT and CDR2 YNNKEL (reference sequence). The trim removed 4 bases at V and 8 bases at J, leaving 7 bases unmatched. This CDR3 spans 14 amino acids. Adults between roughly 18 and 100 years of age took part from 24 US areas. Participants were placed into cohorts based on the clinical history they reported. The clonotype originates from a woman between 45 and 60 years old who had recovered from COVID-19. J is TRBJ1-4 and V is TRBV3-1 (or the pseudogene TRBV3-2); 7 nucleotides line up with TRBD1. Sequenced: PBMCs or T cells enriched from blood (not recorded which). The CDR3 bases are TGTGCCAGCAGCCCCTCAAGGGGGCTCGAAAAACTGTTTTTT. It codes for CASSPSRGLEKLFF.